This entry lists 3 T cell receptor beta chains sequenced from one sample in a study of cytomegalovirus exposure and HLA in healthy donors. The data were produced by immunoSEQ multiplex PCR, yet TCRdb's version contains in-frame clones alone and is incomplete. The sample records about 330,000 clones, 75% to 90% being singletons. Material for sequencing was PBMCs. All receptors come from a woman under 30 in good health and CMV-seronegative.

The chain employs TRBV2 and TRBJ1-3; maybe TRBD1 (5 bases). Germline CDR1 is SNHLY and CDR2 is FYNNEI. The V end was cut by 6 bases, the J end by 0 bases, with 12 bases between. The CDR3 covers 15 residues. This CDR3 reads CASRGGTNSGNTIYF. The CDR3 DNA follows: TGTGCCAGCAGGGGAGGGACTAACTCTGGAAACACCATATATTTT.

J is TRBJ2-3 and V is TRBV18; TRBD1 matches 8 bases. This CDR3 region has 15 residues. The germline CDR1 and CDR2 sequences are KGHSH and LQKENI. V shed 5 bases, J shed 7 bases, and the junction held 11 bases outside the gene matches. CDR3 DNA: TGTGCCAGCTCAGGGGGACAGGAGGACGTGTATACGCAGTATTTT. Its translation: CASSGGQEDVYTQYF.

V and J are TRBV12-5 and TRBJ2-3; 11 bases line up with TRBD2. Losses at the gene ends were 5 bases for V and 2 bases for J; bases not matched to a gene: 6. CDR1 and CDR2 (germline): LGHNT, FRNRAP. The CDR3 is 16 residues long. CDR3 sequence reads: CASGPTSGSTTDTQYF. CDR3 coding DNA: TGTGCTAGTGGTCCAACTAGCGGGAGTACCACAGATACGCAGTATTTT.